This T cell receptor (beta chain) was captured by sequencing in a study of T cell responses to AZD1222 COVID-19 vaccine. This clone was seen a handful of times. Its matching antigen is unknown. Profiled with immunoSEQ multiplex PCR; TCRdb holds only in-frame clones, not every one. This table holds about 120,000 clones, 92% found once. Findings and caveats of the study: Vaccination with two AZD1222 doses was followed by a rise in Spike-specific TCR breadth and depth. The study reported that nearly half of spike-specific TCRs target unmutated variant regions.

Some second doses came at about 4 weeks and others at about 12 weeks; these were pooled. The receptor was derived from an adult who received the AZD1222 COVID-19 vaccine. The sequenced sample was peripheral blood, obtained 28 days after the second AZD1222 dose.

The CDR3 region is CASSLVAGAYEQYF. The CDR3 nucleotides read TGTGCCAGCAGCCTTGTTGCGGGAGCCTACGAGCAGTACTTC. The chain is built from TRBV11-2 and TRBJ2-7; TRBD2 matches at 7 bases. This CDR3 comprises 14 residues. The J segment lost 2 bases and the V segment lost 5 bases, leaving 6 bases of the junction unmatched. Germline CDR1 and CDR2: SGHAT and FQNNGV. Together with reference TRBV11-2 and TRBJ2-7, the CDR3 gives the full variable domain: EAGVAQSPRYKIIEKRQSVAFWCNPISGHATLYWYQQILGQGPKLLIQFQNNGVVDDSQLPKDRFSAERLKGVDSTLKIQPAKLEDSAVYLCASSLVAGAYEQYFGPGTRLTVT.